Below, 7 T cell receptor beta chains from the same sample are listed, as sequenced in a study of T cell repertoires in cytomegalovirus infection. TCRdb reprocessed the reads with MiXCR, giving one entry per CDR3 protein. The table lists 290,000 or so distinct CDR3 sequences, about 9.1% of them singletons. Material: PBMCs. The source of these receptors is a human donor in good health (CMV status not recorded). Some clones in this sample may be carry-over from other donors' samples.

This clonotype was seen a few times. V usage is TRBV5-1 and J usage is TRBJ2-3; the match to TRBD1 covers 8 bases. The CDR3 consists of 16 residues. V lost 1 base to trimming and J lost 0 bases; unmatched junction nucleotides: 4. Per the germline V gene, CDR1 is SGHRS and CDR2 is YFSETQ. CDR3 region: CASSLTGTGSTDTQYF. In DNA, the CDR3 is TGCGCCAGCAGCTTGACCGGGACAGGAAGCACAGATACGCAGTATTTT.

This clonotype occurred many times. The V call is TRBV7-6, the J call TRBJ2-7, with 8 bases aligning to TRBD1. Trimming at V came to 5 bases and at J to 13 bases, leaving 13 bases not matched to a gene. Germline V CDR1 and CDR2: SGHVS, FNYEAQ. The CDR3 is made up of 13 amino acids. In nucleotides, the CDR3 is TGTGCCAGCAGCCCTCGGGACAGGAGTTTCCTTTACTTC. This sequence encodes CASSPRDRSFLYF.

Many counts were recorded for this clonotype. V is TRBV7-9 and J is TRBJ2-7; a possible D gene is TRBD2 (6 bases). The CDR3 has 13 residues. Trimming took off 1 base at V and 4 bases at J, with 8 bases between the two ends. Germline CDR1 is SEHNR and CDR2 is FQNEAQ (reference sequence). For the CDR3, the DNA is TGTGCCAGCAGCTTAGGGCTAGCGTACGAGCAGTACGTC. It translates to CASSLGLAYEQYV.

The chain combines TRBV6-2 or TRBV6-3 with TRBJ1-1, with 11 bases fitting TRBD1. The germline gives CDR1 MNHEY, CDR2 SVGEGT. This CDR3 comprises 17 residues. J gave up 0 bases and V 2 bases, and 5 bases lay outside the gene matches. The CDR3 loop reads CASSYRGTGGLNTEAFF. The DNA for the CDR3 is TGTGCCAGCAGTTACCGCGGGACAGGGGGTCTGAACACTGAAGCTTTCTTT.

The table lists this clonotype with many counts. This chain's CDR3 is CASSLPRMGGDYEQYF. In nucleotides, the CDR3 is TGCGCCAGCAGCCTACCTAGGATGGGGGGCGATTACGAGCAGTACTTC. V and J are TRBV4-1 and TRBJ2-7; tentatively, D is TRBD1 or TRBD2 (6 bases each). V lost 4 bases, J lost 4 bases, and 20 bases lay in between. The germline V gene has CDR1 MGHRA and CDR2 YSYEKL. This CDR3 spans 16 amino acids.

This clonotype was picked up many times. CDR3 amino acids: CASSLGQEYNEQFF. The CDR3 DNA sequence: TGCGCCAGCAGCTTGGGACAGGAGTACAATGAGCAGTTCTTC. V gene TRBV5-1 combines with J gene TRBJ2-1, with D perhaps TRBD1 (6 bases). V lost 0 bases, J lost 4 bases, and 8 bases lay in between. Looked up from germline, CDR1 is SGHRS and CDR2 is YFSETQ. The CDR3 is 14 amino acids.

The CDR3 reads CASSHPLADEQFF. CDR3 sequence (DNA): TGTGCCAGCAGCCACCCACTAGCCGATGAGCAGTTCTTC. The rearrangement links TRBV7-3 to TRBJ2-1; D is possibly TRBD2 (6 bases). Trimming removed 5 bases at V and 8 bases at J, with 13 bases between. The germline V gene encodes CDR1 SGHTA and CDR2 FQGTGA. The CDR3 runs 13 residues.